Presented here are 24 T cell receptor beta chains from one specimen sequenced in a study of beta chain features in type 1 diabetes. Expressed TCRB transcripts were sequenced, since all the RNA that had been isolated was reverse transcribed. The protocol was immunoSEQ multiplex PCR, while the TCRdb copy is restricted to in-frame clones and leaves out a portion. In the table there are some 900,000 clones, roughly a sixth of which are singletons. The sequenced material came from naive CD4+ T cells from blood. Source of these receptors: a woman between 18 and 29 years old in good health.

This clone was seen more than once but under ten times. In DNA form, the CDR3 reads TGTGCCAGCAGCTTAGTTGAGCAGTTCTTC. Encoded protein: CASSLVEQFF. The chain links TRBV7-2 to TRBJ2-1; D gene unclear. This CDR3 is built from 10 residues. V was shortened by 1 base and J by 9 bases, with 1 base between the two germline ends. The germline gives CDR1 SGHTA, CDR2 FQGNSA.

This clone has a handful of counts. The J gene is TRBJ2-1, the V gene TRBV18; D unresolved. The CDR3 covers 15 residues. V lost 0 bases and J lost 0, with 6 bases in between. Per germline, CDR1 KGHSH and CDR2 LQKENI. Here the CDR3 reads CASSPPDLSYNEQFF. For the CDR3, the DNA is TGTGCCAGCTCACCACCAGACCTCTCCTACAATGAGCAGTTCTTC.

The chain uses TRBV10-1 and TRBJ2-1; 9 positions agree with TRBD2. Trimming took 0 bases from V and 4 from J; bases not matched to a gene: 1. Per the germline V gene, CDR1 is WNHNN and CDR2 is SYGVQD (reference sequence). The CDR3 runs 15 residues. The CDR3 DNA is TGCGCCAGCAGTGAGTCGACTAGCGGATACAATGAGCAGTTCTTC. Translating it yields CASSESTSGYNEQFF.

V is TRBV15 and J is TRBJ1-1; 9 bases map to TRBD1. Unmatched junction bases numbered 4, after V lost 1 base and J lost 4 bases. Germline-derived CDR1 and CDR2 are LNHNV and YYDKDF (reference sequence). This CDR3 is 15 amino acids long. The CDR3 spells CATSRGDRAVTEAFF. CDR3 nucleotide sequence: TGTGCCACCAGCAGAGGGGACAGGGCCGTCACTGAAGCTTTCTTT.

The chain carries TRBV7-9 and TRBJ2-1; a weak D match, TRBD2 (5 bases). The ends were cut back, 4 bases at V and 4 bases at J, with 17 bases in the middle. The CDR3 covers 16 residues. Germline V gene sequence: CDR1 SEHNR, CDR2 FQNEAQ (reference sequence). This CDR3 reads CASSSSPGGRYNEQFF. The CDR3 nucleotides are TGTGCCAGCAGCTCCAGTCCCGGCGGGCGGTACAATGAGCAGTTCTTC. The variable domain in full, completed from reference TRBV7-9 and TRBJ2-1, reads DTGVSQNPRHKITKRGQNVTFRCDPISEHNRLYWYRQTLGQGPEFLTYFQNEAQLEKSRLLSDRFSAERPKGSFSTLEIQRTEQGDSAMYLCASSSSPGGRYNEQFFGPGTRLTVL.

In its sample, this clone was seen a few times. The chain is built from TRBV5-5 and TRBJ2-1; no definite D call. The CDR3 length is 15 residues. The germline V gene has CDR1 SGHKS and CDR2 YYEKEE (reference sequence). V was cut by 0 bases and J by 2 bases, with 9 bases left in between. The CDR3 region has the DNA TGTGCCAGCAGCTTGGTACAGAGCCCCTACAATGAGCAGTTCTTC. Translating gives CASSLVQSPYNEQFF. The full variable domain, its missing parts supplied by reference TRBV5-5 and TRBJ2-1, is DAGVTQSPTHLIKTRGQQVTLRCSPISGHKSVSWYQQVLGQGPQFIFQYYEKEERGRGNFPDRFSARQFPNYSSELNVNALLLGDSALYLCASSLVQSPYNEQFFGPGTRLTVL.

This clone was seen a handful of times. The V gene is TRBV9, the J gene TRBJ2-1; possible D gene TRBD1, 6 bases. Trimming left V 8 bases short and J 0 bases short, with 18 bases between. CDR3 length: 16 residues. Germline V gene data show CDR1 as SGDLS and CDR2 as YYNGEE. CDR3 nucleotide sequence: TGTGCCAGTACAAAGACAGGTGATAGCTCCTACAATGAGCAGTTCTTC. Amino acid sequence: CASTKTGDSSYNEQFF. The full variable domain, with the rest looked up from reference TRBV9 and TRBJ2-1, is DSGVTQTPKHLITATGQRVTLRCSPRSGDLSVYWYQQSLDQGLQFLIQYYNGEERAKGNILERFSAQQFPDLHSELNLSSLELGDSALYFCASTKTGDSSYNEQFFGPGTRLTVL.

About this clone itself: Other DNA sequences in this sample translate to the same CDR3. The V gene is TRBV7-3, the J gene TRBJ2-5; D is ambiguous. The CDR3 is made up of 13 amino acids. Germline V lookup: CDR1 SGHTA, CDR2 FQGTGA. Trimming took off 0 bases at V and 3 bases at J, with 5 bases between the two ends. The CDR3 here is CASSLTLEETQYF. Written as DNA, the CDR3 is TGTGCCAGCAGCTTAACTCTTGAAGAGACCCAGTACTTC.

This clone was detected a few times. The chain links TRBV7-9 to TRBJ2-3; D is unclear. The V gene's germline CDR1 is SEHNR and CDR2 FQNEAQ (reference sequence). There are 15 residues in the CDR3. Trimming shortened V by 2 bases and J by 3 bases, and 12 bases separated the two germline ends. The CDR3 DNA is TGTGCCAGCAGCTTATTTTCTCTAGGGACAGATACGCAGTATTTT. As protein: CASSLFSLGTDTQYF.

In this sample, this clone turned up a few times. The V gene is TRBV6-5, the J gene TRBJ2-1; no clear D gene. In germline, CDR1 is MNHEY, CDR2 SVGAGI. The CDR3 is made up of 11 amino acids. V shed 8 bases and J shed 6 bases, with 8 bases lying between them. CDR3 coding DNA: TGTGCCAGCCTCCGAGGCAATGAGCAGTTCTTC. Amino acids: CASLRGNEQFF.

The rearrangement links TRBV5-1 to TRBJ2-1; 14 bases fit TRBD2. Germline CDR1 reads SGHRS; CDR2 reads YFSETQ. The junction had 5 bases not matched to a gene; V was cut back by 2 bases and J by 10 bases. The CDR3 totals 15 residues. The CDR3 is CASSFMGLAGEEQFF. The CDR3 DNA is TGCGCCAGCAGCTTTATGGGACTAGCGGGAGAAGAGCAGTTCTTC.

The chain joins TRBV7-9 to TRBJ2-7; no definite D call. This CDR3 contains 13 residues. Germline assignment: CDR1 SEHNR and CDR2 FQNEAQ (reference sequence). The germline V and J ends were trimmed by 4 bases and 6 bases, with 13 bases remaining between them. In DNA, the CDR3 is TGTGCCAGCAGCTCCCCAGTAGTGAGCGAGCAGTACTTC. Encoded protein: CASSSPVVSEQYF.

This clone was counted a few times. The DNA for the CDR3 is TGTGCCAGCAGCTTATGGGGGACTAGCGGATACAATGAGCAGTTCTTC. It yields the protein CASSLWGTSGYNEQFF. The rearrangement links TRBV7-9 to TRBJ2-1; TRBD2 aligns across 11 bases. The J segment lost 4 bases and the V segment lost 2 bases, leaving 4 bases of the junction unmatched. The germline CDR1 and CDR2 sequences are SEHNR and FQNEAQ (reference sequence). This CDR3 has 16 residues.

This clone has just a few counts. The chain employs TRBV2 and TRBJ2-7, with 9 bases lining up with TRBD2. After removal of 8 bases from V and 6 bases from J, the junction contained 11 bases not matched to a gene. From germline, CDR1 is SNHLY and CDR2 FYNNEI. This CDR3 contains 14 residues. The CDR3 loop reads CASAIVAGAGEQYF. The CDR3 DNA reads as TGTGCCAGCGCTATAGTAGCGGGAGCCGGCGAGCAGTACTTC.

V gene TRBV6-6 combines with J gene TRBJ2-3; TRBD1 aligns across 8 bases. Germline assignment: CDR1 MNHNY and CDR2 SVGAGI (reference sequence). CDR3 length equals 13 residues. V lost 6 bases, J lost 4 bases, and 3 bases stayed unmatched. The CDR3 here is CASRPGGADTQYF. CDR3 bases: TGTGCCAGCAGACCAGGGGGCGCAGATACGCAGTATTTT.

This chain connects TRBV27 to TRBJ2-2; no clear D. The length of the CDR3 is 14 residues. The V gene's germline CDR1 is MNHEY and CDR2 SMNVEV (reference sequence). The germline V and J ends were trimmed by 5 bases and 2 bases, with 9 bases remaining between them. CDR3 nucleotide sequence: TGTGCCAGCAGTCTAAAACCTAACACCGGGGAGCTGTTTTTT. Translated: CASSLKPNTGELFF.

The chain combines TRBV5-1 with TRBJ2-1; 11 bases map to TRBD2. The trim removed 4 bases at V and 6 bases at J, leaving 6 bases unmatched. CDR1 and CDR2 from the germline V gene are SGHRS and YFSETQ. The CDR3 is 15 residues long. As DNA, the CDR3 is TGCGCCAGCAGCCCGGGACTAGCGGTAATCAATGAGCAGTTCTTC. Protein: CASSPGLAVINEQFF.

This clone showed up just a few times. V usage is TRBV7-9 and J usage is TRBJ2-1, with TRBD2 matching over 13 bases. Germline assignment: CDR1 SEHNR and CDR2 FQNEAQ (reference sequence). J was trimmed by 15 bases and V by 5 bases; bases with no gene match: 10. The CDR3 is 14 residues long. The chain's CDR3 is CASSRLAGGSRPFF. The CDR3 region has the DNA TGTGCCAGCAGCCGACTAGCGGGAGGTTCGAGGCCGTTCTTC. Looking up the rest from reference TRBV7-9 and TRBJ2-1 gives the full variable domain: DTGVSQNPRHKITKRGQNVTFRCDPISEHNRLYWYRQTLGQGPEFLTYFQNEAQLEKSRLLSDRFSAERPKGSFSTLEIQRTEQGDSAMYLCASSRLAGGSRPFFGPGTRLTVL.

This clone was observed a few times. This chain links TRBV7-3 with TRBJ2-2; D is uncertain. V lost 2 bases to trimming and J lost 4 bases, with 8 bases between them. The CDR3 sequence is 14 residues long. Germline lookup yields CDR1 SGHTA and CDR2 FQGTGA. The CDR3, as DNA: TGTGCCAGCAGCTTATATCGATCCACCGGGGAGCTGTTTTTT. It translates to CASSLYRSTGELFF.

This sequence joins TRBV5-1 and TRBJ2-7, with D tentatively TRBD1 or TRBD2 (5 bases each). Trimming took off 6 bases at V and 2 bases at J, with 18 bases between the two ends. This CDR3 contains 15 residues. Germline values: CDR1 SGHRS, CDR2 YFSETQ. DNA for the CDR3: TGCGCCAGCACCCACTCCGCCGGGGACCCCTACGAGCAGTACTTC. Translated, it gives CASTHSAGDPYEQYF.

The chain employs TRBV4-2 and TRBJ1-5, with 9 bases lining up with TRBD1. J lost 9 bases, V lost 0 bases, and 9 bases had no gene match. The CDR3 is made up of 16 amino acids. Looked up from germline, CDR1 is LGHNA and CDR2 is YNFKEQ. The CDR3 region is CASSQDLQGARGPQHF. The CDR3, as DNA: TGTGCCAGCAGCCAAGACTTACAGGGGGCGCGAGGGCCCCAGCATTTT.

This clone came up once. The chain couples TRBV5-4 to TRBJ2-1, with 13 bases fitting TRBD2. The V gene's germline CDR1 is SGHNT and CDR2 YYREEE (reference sequence). There are 16 residues in the CDR3. J gave up 3 bases and V 4 bases, and 4 bases lay outside the gene matches. The CDR3 loop is CASSTGLAGDYNEQFF. DNA for the CDR3: TGTGCCAGCAGCACCGGACTAGCGGGAGACTACAATGAGCAGTTCTTC.

This clone appeared a few times. This sequence joins TRBV21-1 and TRBJ2-1. TRBV21-1 is a listed pseudogene. CDR3 size: 15 residues. CDR3 in amino acids: CASSLGRNSYNEQFF. In nucleotides, the CDR3 is TGTGCCAGCAGCCTCGGGCGGAATTCCTACAATGAGCAGTTCTTC.

CDR3 in amino acids: CASSMINEQFF. CDR3 DNA: TGTGCCAGCAGCATGATCAATGAGCAGTTCTTC. The rearrangement links TRBV7-2 to TRBJ2-1; D is ambiguous. This CDR3 is 11 amino acids long. V shed 5 bases and J shed 6 bases, with 5 bases lying between them. CDR1 and CDR2 from the germline V gene are SGHTA and FQGNSA.